This paragraph reports one T cell receptor (beta chain). Its antigen is currently unknown. This entry comes from a study of post-analysis software for immune sequencing data. Broader study findings: With TRBV5-6, TRBV5-1 and TRBV20-1 included, about five TRBV segments were more frequent in patients than in controls.

Presence of unique molecular identifiers characterized the TCR beta cDNA libraries. TCRdb itself ran the PCR reads through MiXCR, one entry per CDR3 protein. The sample carries around 400,000 distinct CDR3 sequences, approximately 38% recorded once. V was cut by 6 bases and J by 0 bases, with 15 bases left in between. From germline, CDR1 is DFQATT and CDR2 SNEGSKA (reference sequence). This CDR3 comprises 14 residues. This rearrangement joins TRBV20-1 to TRBJ2-7; D unclear. What was sequenced was blood. The clonotype originates from a girl aged 2-9 years with multiple sclerosis. The CDR3: CSATVPLGSYEQYF. In DNA form, the CDR3 reads TGCAGTGCCACCGTCCCTTTGGGCTCCTACGAGCAGTACTTC.